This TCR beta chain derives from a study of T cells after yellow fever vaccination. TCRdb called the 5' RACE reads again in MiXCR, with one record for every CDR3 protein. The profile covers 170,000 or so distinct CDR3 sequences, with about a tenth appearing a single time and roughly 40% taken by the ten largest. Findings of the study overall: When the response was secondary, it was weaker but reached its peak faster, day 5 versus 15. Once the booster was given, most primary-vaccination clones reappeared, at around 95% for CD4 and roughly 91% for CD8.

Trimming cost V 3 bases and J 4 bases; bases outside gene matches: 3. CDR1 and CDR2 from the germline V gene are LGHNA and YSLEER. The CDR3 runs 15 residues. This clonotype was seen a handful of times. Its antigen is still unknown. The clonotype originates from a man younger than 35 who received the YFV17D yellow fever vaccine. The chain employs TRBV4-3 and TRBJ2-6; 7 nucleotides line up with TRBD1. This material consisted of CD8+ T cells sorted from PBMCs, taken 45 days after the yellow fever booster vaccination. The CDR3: CASSQTGLGANVLTF. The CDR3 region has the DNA TGCGCCAGCAGCCAGACAGGGTTGGGGGCCAACGTCCTGACTTTC.